This T cell receptor (beta chain) appears in the sequencing data of a study of blood T cell repertoires in COVID-19. Authors' methods: By means of reference gene primer amplification, nucleated cell counts were estimated. Repertoires were generated with immunoSEQ multiplex PCR, while TCRdb's copy carries only in-frame clones and drops some. From that table come the V and J calls and clone size; the DNA was used to work out D and trimming. Altogether 400,000 to 450,000 clones are present, about 90% being singletons, with the ten largest covering about 0.91%. The germline CDR1 and CDR2 sequences are MNHEY and SMNVEV (reference sequence). This CDR3 has 13 amino acids. The V end lost 4 bases, the J end lost 8 bases, and 14 bases lay between the germline ends.

The specimen was peripheral blood. The chain joins TRBV27 to TRBJ1-2; no clear D gene. The clonotype originates from a man aged 18 to 30 with COVID-19, enrolled during active disease. The CDR3 region has the DNA TGTGCCAGCAGTTCGTACGGGGTGGGGGGCTACACCTTC. As protein: CASSSYGVGGYTF.